Below, one T cell receptor (beta chain) is given with its context. Antigen: not known. Through a sample-barcoded 5' primer and a J-beta primer mix, a second PCR was run for roughly 6 to 12 cycles. MiXCR, run by TCRdb on the 5' RACE reads, gives a single entry per CDR3 protein. The sample yields 1.5 million to 1.8 million distinct CDR3 sequences, roughly 43% seen once. This specimen belongs to a study of blood T cells in healthy people across ages. The CDR3 sequence is 19 residues long. Trimming left V 5 bases short and J 6 bases short, with 28 bases between. Per germline, CDR1 LGHNA and CDR2 YSLEER. Regarding the study as a whole: Donor CMV status was unknown, possibly confounding expanded clonotype changes. It was the long-lived donors that had more naive CD4+ cells and higher diversity than aged donors.

The sequence was collected from a woman younger than 30 in good health. The rearrangement links TRBV4-3 to TRBJ2-2; a possible D gene is TRBD2 (5 bases). The sample taken for sequencing was blood. The CDR3 reads CASSESASLSAGFAGELFF. In DNA, the CDR3 is TGCGCCAGCAGCGAAAGTGCGTCCCTCTCTGCGGGTTTCGCCGGGGAGCTGTTTTTT.